This paragraph reports one TCR beta chain. Produced via immunoSEQ multiplex PCR; TCRdb's table is partial and in-frame only. The table includes tens of thousands of clones, under 70% detected once. This CDR3 spans 13 amino acids. V lost 6 bases to trimming and J lost 5 bases, with 10 bases between them. Looked up from germline, CDR1 is SNHLY and CDR2 is FYNNEI. The data are from a study of blood T cell repertoires in COVID-19. Study-level information: PBMCs, B-cell-depleted T cells, or T cells provided the cDNA or gDNA that made up the material.

Specimen: peripheral blood. The chain combines TRBV2 with TRBJ2-2; a possible D gene is TRBD2 (5 bases). The TCR comes from a woman between 65 and 79 years old with acute or convalescent COVID-19. CDR3 coding DNA: TGTGCCAGCAGATTGGAGCGGACCGGGGAGCTGTTTTTT. Translation: CASRLERTGELFF. The complete variable domain, with remaining parts taken from reference TRBV2 and TRBJ2-2, reads EPEVTQTPSHQVTQMGQEVILRCVPISNHLYFYWYRQILGQKVEFLVSFYNNEISEKSEIFDDQFSVERPDGSNFTLKIRSTKLEDSAMYFCASRLERTGELFFGEGSRLTVL.